A selection of T cell receptor beta chains follows, all from one sample in a study of control samples from healthy donors and cancer patients. TCRdb's table, derived via immunoSEQ multiplex PCR, lists solely in-frame clones and lacks some. The sample has some 410,000 clones, approximately 90% seen once. The sample taken for sequencing was PBMCs. These TCRs come from a man aged 35 to 55 with head and neck cancer. CDR3s include the opening cysteine and the closing phenylalanine or tryptophan. Fields, in order: clone size, V gene, D gene, J gene, CDR3 protein, CDR3 DNA. D genes are given only for firm matches. Some rows have no size entry. The others give once, few or many, or a class for an expanded clone.

size: -
V: TRBV5-1
D: -
J: TRBJ1-1
CDR3: CASSLESQASTEAFF
DNA: TGCGCCAGCAGCTTGGAATCGCAGGCTAGCACTGAAGCTTTCTTT

size: -
V: TRBV11-3
D: -
J: TRBJ2-2
CDR3: CASRKNRDTGELFF
DNA: TGTGCCAGCAGAAAAAACCGAGACACCGGGGAGCTGTTTTTT

size: -
V: TRBV4-1
D: -
J: TRBJ1-4
CDR3: CASSQEGRENEKLFF
DNA: TGCGCCAGCAGCCAAGAAGGCAGGGAAAATGAAAAACTGTTTTTT

size: -
V: TRBV2
D: TRBD2
J: TRBJ2-1
CDR3: CASSEARTSGGAYNEQFF
DNA: TGTGCCAGCAGTGAAGCGCGCACTAGCGGGGGTGCCTACAATGAGCAGTTCTTC

size: -
V: TRBV6-4
D: TRBD2
J: TRBJ2-1
CDR3: CASSPEGLAGPNSYNEQFF
DNA: TGTGCCAGCAGCCCCGAGGGACTAGCGGGACCAAACTCCTACAATGAGCAGTTCTTC

size: -
V: TRBV7-3
D: TRBD1
J: TRBJ2-3
CDR3: CASSSGQGADTQYF
DNA: TGTGCCAGCAGCTCAGGACAGGGGGCCGATACGCAGTATTTT

size: -
V: TRBV7-9
D: -
J: TRBJ1-1
CDR3: CASSRGQRGVGAFF
DNA: TGTGCCAGCAGCCGAGGACAGAGGGGTGTCGGAGCTTTCTTT

size: -
V: TRBV5-1
D: -
J: TRBJ2-2
CDR3: CASSLEGSNGELFF
DNA: TGCGCCAGCAGCTTGGAGGGCTCGAACGGGGAGCTGTTTTTT

size: -
V: TRBV4-3
D: TRBD1
J: TRBJ1-1
CDR3: CASSQDAGGLNTEAFF
DNA: TGCGCCAGCAGCCAAGATGCAGGGGGATTGAACACTGAAGCTTTCTTT

size: -
V: TRBV30
D: TRBD2
J: TRBJ2-7
CDR3: CAWRIERDSYEQYF
DNA: TGTGCCTGGAGAATTGAGCGGGACTCCTACGAGCAGTACTTC

size: -
V: TRBV27
D: -
J: TRBJ1-2
CDR3: CASSPVGEGYGYTF
DNA: TGTGCCAGCAGCCCCGTCGGAGAAGGCTATGGCTACACCTTC

size: -
V: TRBV5-1
D: -
J: TRBJ1-1
CDR3: CASSLESPANTEAFF
DNA: TGCGCCAGCAGCTTGGAGTCGCCGGCTAACACTGAAGCTTTCTTT

size: -
V: TRBV7-9
D: -
J: TRBJ2-7
CDR3: CASSFDFQGGIHF
DNA: TGTGCCAGCAGCTTTGATTTTCAGGGCGGGATCCACTTC

size: -
V: TRBV7-2
D: TRBD1
J: TRBJ2-1
CDR3: CASSSRQGMHNEQFF
DNA: TGTGCCAGCAGCTCAAGACAGGGTATGCACAATGAGCAGTTCTTC

size: -
V: TRBV4-2
D: -
J: TRBJ2-7
CDR3: CASSLSGTKSYEQYF
DNA: TGTGCCAGCAGCCTTTCCGGGACAAAATCCTACGAGCAGTACTTC

size: few
V: TRBV5-1
D: -
J: TRBJ2-3
CDR3: CASSFRDTDTQYF
DNA: TGCGCCAGCAGCTTCAGGGACACAGATACGCAGTATTTT

size: -
V: TRBV6-5
D: TRBD1
J: TRBJ1-3
CDR3: CASSYSRQGGGNTIYF
DNA: TGTGCCAGCAGTTACTCGAGGCAGGGGGGTGGAAACACCATATATTTT

size: once
V: TRBV20-1
D: -
J: TRBJ1-1
CDR3: CSASPWGNTEAFF
DNA: TGCAGTGCGAGTCCTTGGGGGAACACTGAAGCTTTCTTT

size: -
V: TRBV9
D: -
J: TRBJ1-5
CDR3: CASGGNQPQHF
DNA: TGTGCCAGCGGGGGCAATCAGCCCCAGCATTTT

size: -
V: TRBV11-2
D: -
J: TRBJ2-5
CDR3: CASSSRETQYF
DNA: TGTGCCAGCAGCTCCAGAGAGACCCAGTACTTC

size: -
V: TRBV4-3
D: -
J: TRBJ2-1
CDR3: CASSRTAGEQFF
DNA: TGCGCCAGCAGCCGCACTGCCGGGGAGCAGTTCTTC

size: -
V: TRBV29-1
D: TRBD1
J: TRBJ1-2
CDR3: CSVDRRDRGQDGYTF
DNA: TGCAGCGTTGACCGCCGGGACAGGGGGCAGGATGGCTACACCTTC

size: -
V: TRBV4-2
D: -
J: TRBJ1-3
CDR3: CASSPPGAGGNTIYF
DNA: TGTGCCAGCAGCCCCCCGGGGGCGGGAGGAAACACCATATATTTT

size: -
V: TRBV18
D: TRBD2
J: TRBJ2-7
CDR3: CASSQIAGAQSNEQYF
DNA: TGTGCCAGCTCACAGATAGCGGGAGCGCAGTCCAACGAGCAGTACTTC

size: -
V: TRBV5-8
D: -
J: TRBJ2-1
CDR3: CASSTDRLNEQFF
DNA: TGTGCCAGCAGCACTGACAGGCTCAATGAGCAGTTCTTC

size: few
V: TRBV18
D: TRBD1
J: TRBJ1-6
CDR3: CASSPQGAESPLHF
DNA: TGTGCCAGCTCACCACAGGGGGCAGAGTCACCCCTCCACTTT

size: -
V: TRBV7-2
D: TRBD2
J: TRBJ2-1
CDR3: CASSSPLAGANNEQFF
DNA: TGTGCCAGCAGCTCTCCCCTAGCGGGGGCGAACAATGAGCAGTTCTTC

size: -
V: TRBV4-2
D: -
J: TRBJ1-2
CDR3: CASSQGGGSGYTF
DNA: TGTGCCAGCAGCCAAGGTGGGGGGTCCGGCTACACCTTC

size: once
V: TRBV6-5
D: TRBD2
J: TRBJ2-3
CDR3: CASSSRGGALDTQYF
DNA: TGTGCCAGCAGTTCCCGCGGGGGGGCCCTAGATACGCAGTATTTT

size: -
V: TRBV7-3
D: -
J: TRBJ1-1
CDR3: CASSGTGANTEAFF
DNA: TGTGCCAGCAGCGGTACCGGGGCCAACACTGAAGCTTTCTTT

size: -
V: TRBV28
D: -
J: TRBJ1-4
CDR3: CASSFDLTEKLFF
DNA: TGTGCCAGCAGTTTCGATCTTACGGAAAAACTGTTTTTT

size: -
V: TRBV4-1
D: -
J: TRBJ2-7
CDR3: CASSPTPVQGDEQYF
DNA: TGCGCCAGCAGCCCGACCCCGGTGCAGGGCGACGAGCAGTACTTC

size: -
V: TRBV6-6
D: -
J: TRBJ2-1
CDR3: CASSWISGGGHEQFF
DNA: TGTGCCAGCAGTTGGATCAGCGGAGGGGGGCATGAGCAGTTCTTC

size: -
V: TRBV2
D: -
J: TRBJ2-5
CDR3: CASSGGIRLQETQYF
DNA: TGTGCCAGCAGTGGGGGGATTAGGCTCCAAGAGACCCAGTACTTC

size: once
V: TRBV7-2
D: -
J: TRBJ1-1
CDR3: CASTRQIGTEAFF
DNA: TGTGCCAGCACCCGACAGATAGGCACTGAAGCTTTCTTT

size: -
V: TRBV5-1
D: -
J: TRBJ2-2
CDR3: CASRTGQSGELFF
DNA: TGCGCCAGCAGAACGGGACAATCCGGGGAGCTGTTTTTT

size: once
V: TRBV6-1
D: TRBD2
J: TRBJ2-1
CDR3: CASSDRLAGDNEQFF
DNA: TGTGCCAGCAGTGACCGACTAGCGGGGGACAATGAGCAGTTCTTC

size: -
V: TRBV5-6
D: -
J: TRBJ1-4
CDR3: CASSLSQGTGKLFF
DNA: TGTGCCAGCAGCTTGAGTCAGGGGACGGGGAAACTGTTTTTT

size: -
V: TRBV24-1
D: -
J: TRBJ1-1
CDR3: CATSGDDRAEAFF
DNA: TGTGCCACCAGTGGGGACGACCGGGCTGAAGCTTTCTTT

size: -
V: TRBV6-6
D: TRBD2
J: TRBJ2-7
CDR3: CASSFTTFGGGEQYF
DNA: TGTGCCAGCAGTTTTACTACCTTTGGGGGGGGCGAGCAGTACTTC

size: few
V: TRBV27
D: TRBD2
J: TRBJ2-3
CDR3: CASWGLAGNPDTQYF
DNA: TGTGCCAGCTGGGGACTAGCGGGAAACCCAGATACGCAGTATTTT

size: -
V: TRBV6-2/TRBV6-3
D: -
J: TRBJ1-2
CDR3: CASSITRTGGYTF
DNA: TGTGCCAGCAGTATCACCCGCACGGGCGGCTACACCTTC

size: -
V: TRBV5-8
D: -
J: TRBJ1-2
CDR3: CASSFGRDGYTF
DNA: TGTGCCAGCAGCTTTGGCAGGGACGGCTACACCTTC

size: once
V: TRBV7-2
D: TRBD1
J: TRBJ1-2
CDR3: CASSPAGTGPYGYTF
DNA: TGTGCCAGCAGCCCTGCCGGGACAGGGCCCTATGGCTACACCTTC

size: -
V: TRBV4-3
D: TRBD2
J: TRBJ2-1
CDR3: CASSQRGSGGFGSYNEQFF
DNA: TGCGCCAGCAGCCAACGGGGTAGCGGGGGCTTTGGGTCCTACAATGAGCAGTTCTTC

size: -
V: TRBV10-2
D: TRBD1
J: TRBJ2-7
CDR3: CASSEWDRGSSYEQYF
DNA: TGCGCCAGCAGTGAGTGGGACAGGGGAAGCTCCTACGAGCAGTACTTC

size: few
V: TRBV7-2
D: -
J: TRBJ2-7
CDR3: CASSLGGTKNEQYF
DNA: TGTGCCAGCAGCTTAGGAGGGACCAAAAACGAGCAGTACTTC